The 3 T cell receptor beta chains below all came from one sample that was sequenced in a study of T cells expressing NK-cell markers. TCRdb re-analyzed the 5' RACE reads; it lists each CDR3 protein once, without DNA. Its listing shows about 260,000 distinct CDR3 sequences. The sample was blood T cells: a sorted CD56 or NKG2C T cell subset, CD4+ or CD8+ T cells, or bulk PBMC T cells (not recorded which). The receptors were gathered from a man aged 18-30 years in good health.

This chain uses TRBV12-3 or TRBV12-4 with TRBJ1-2; absent DNA, TCRdb's TRBD1 call cannot be checked. This CDR3 comprises 14 residues. CDR3 region: CASIRQGVTYGYTF.

The chain links TRBV20-1 to TRBJ1-4; TCRdb lists TRBD1, though no DNA is available to test this call. CDR3 size: 14 residues. The V gene's germline CDR1 is DFQATT and CDR2 SNEGSKA (reference sequence). This chain's CDR3 is CSGQRAGEDEKLFF.

The CDR3 region is CASSQERKGLAGADEQFF. The rearrangement uses TRBV4-2 and TRBJ2-1; TCRdb's D call, TRBD2, is unchecked because there is no DNA. This CDR3 is built from 18 residues. Germline loops: CDR1 LGHNA, CDR2 YNFKEQ.